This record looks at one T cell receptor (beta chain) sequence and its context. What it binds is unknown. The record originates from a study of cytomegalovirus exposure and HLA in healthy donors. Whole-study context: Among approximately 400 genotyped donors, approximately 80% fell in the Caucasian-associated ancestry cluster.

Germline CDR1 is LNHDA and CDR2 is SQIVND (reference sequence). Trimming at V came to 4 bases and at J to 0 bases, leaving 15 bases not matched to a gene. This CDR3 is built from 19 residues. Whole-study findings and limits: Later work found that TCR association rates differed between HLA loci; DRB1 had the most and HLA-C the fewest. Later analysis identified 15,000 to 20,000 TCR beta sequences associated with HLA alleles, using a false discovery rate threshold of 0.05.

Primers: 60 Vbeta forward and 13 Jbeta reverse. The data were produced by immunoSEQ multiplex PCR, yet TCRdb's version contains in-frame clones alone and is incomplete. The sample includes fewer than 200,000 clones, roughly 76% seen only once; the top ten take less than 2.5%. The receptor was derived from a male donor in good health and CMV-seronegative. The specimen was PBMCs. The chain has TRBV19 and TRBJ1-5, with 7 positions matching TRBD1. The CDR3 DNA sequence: TGTGCCAGTAGTAAAAAAAGGGGGGACAGCCTTTATAGCAATCAGCCCCAGCATTTT. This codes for CASSKKRGDSLYSNQPQHF.